The rows below give T cell receptor beta chains drawn from one sample of a study of OX40 agonist ivuxolimab in advanced cancers. Generated by immunoSEQ multiplex PCR, the TCRdb table keeps only in-frame clones and is missing some. Found here are 65,000 to 95,000 clones, more than 70% of them singletons; the top ten hold approximately 0.8%. Sample: CD4+ or CD8+ T cells sorted from blood, taken in a trial of the OX40 agonist ivuxolimab. These receptors all come from an adult with an advanced solid tumor such as melanoma, head and neck, liver or kidney cancer. Each CDR3 is given with its conserved first and last residue. Each record gives: D gene, V gene, clone size, J gene, CDR3 DNA, CDR3 protein. A D gene is named only where the DNA matches it firmly. Size tells how often a clone was seen (once, few, many) or the class of an expanded clone, and some rows leave it out.

>-|TRBV28|-|TRBJ1-2
TGTGCCAGCAGTTTAGGCAGGGGTGGCTATGGCTACACCTTC
CASSLGRGGYGYTF
>TRBD2|TRBV2|-|TRBJ2-4
TGTGCCAGCAGGCCGGGACTAGCGGGTCGTGCCAAAAACATTCAGTACTTC
CASRPGLAGRAKNIQYF
>TRBD1|TRBV2|-|TRBJ1-3
TGTGCCAGCAGCACGACAGGGTCAGGAAACACCATATATTTT
CASSTTGSGNTIYF
>-|TRBV6-1|-|TRBJ2-1
TGTGCCAGCACACAGAGCTCCTACAATGAGCAGTTCTTC
CASTQSSYNEQFF
>-|TRBV5-1|-|TRBJ2-5
TGCGCCAGCAGCTTGTCAACCGGGTCGGGGGAGACCCAGTACTTC
CASSLSTGSGETQYF
>TRBD1|TRBV28|-|TRBJ2-7
TGTGCCAGCACTCAGGGGGCCGCAAAAAGCTCCTACGAGCAGTACTTC
CASTQGAAKSSYEQYF
>-|TRBV7-9|once|TRBJ2-2
TGTGCCAGCAGCTTAGAGGGTACTTCCGGCGGGGAGCTGTTTTTT
CASSLEGTSGGELFF
>-|TRBV11-2|-|TRBJ2-7
TGTGCCAGCAGCTTAGAGGGGACCTCCTACGAGCAGTACTTC
CASSLEGTSYEQYF
>-|TRBV19|few|TRBJ1-5
TGTGCCAGTGCCGGGACTTTGAGCAATCAGCCCCAGCATTTT
CASAGTLSNQPQHF
>-|TRBV4-1|few|TRBJ2-3
TGCGCCAGCAGCCAAGGGGTACGAGGGGCAGGAGATACGCAGTATTTT
CASSQGVRGAGDTQYF
>TRBD2|TRBV6-5|-|TRBJ2-7
TGTGCCAGCAGTTACTCGCGGGGGGCTATCTCCTACGAGCAGTACTTC
CASSYSRGAISYEQYF
>-|TRBV27|-|TRBJ2-2
TGTGCCAGCAGGGGGTCGGCGGGCGTGAACACCGGGGAGCTGTTTTTT
CASRGSAGVNTGELFF
>-|TRBV11-3|-|TRBJ2-3
TGTGCCAGCAGCCGGGACCCTGGCACAGATACGCAGTATTTT
CASSRDPGTDTQYF